This T cell receptor (beta chain) emerged from a study of CD8+CD57+ T cells in acquired aplastic anemia. Template material for TCR beta VDJ and CDR3 profiling consisted of genomic DNA. TCRdb processed the reads anew with MiXCR; each CDR3 protein has one entry. The sample records under 350,000 distinct CDR3 sequences, 45% to 65% being singletons. This CDR3 is built from 12 residues. In germline, CDR1 is SNHLY, CDR2 FYNNEI. Trimming stripped 1 base from V and 3 bases from J, with 4 bases between. Patients chosen for sequencing had shown CD8+CD57+ cell expansion by flow cytometry. Each patient had severe acquired aplastic anemia.

The chain employs TRBV2 and TRBJ2-7, with D uncertain. The sequenced sample consisted of sorted CD4+, CD8+, or CD8+CD57+ T cells (not recorded which) from PBMCs. The sequence came from a human donor with aplastic anemia. CDR3 nucleotides: TGTGCCAGCAGTGAAGGCTACTACGAGCAGTACTTC. Translation: CASSEGYYEQYF.